Listed here are 12 T cell receptor beta chains from one sample, sequenced in a study of monozygotic twins with cystic fibrosis. TCRdb keeps only in-frame clones here, not all; method: immunoSEQ multiplex PCR. This sample has some 26,000 clones, with 91% found just once. Sequencing input: blood. The receptors shown here come from a girl aged 2-15 years with cystic fibrosis.

This clone was found once. The rearrangement joins TRBV7-9 to TRBJ1-6; possibly TRBD1 for D (6 bases). In germline, CDR1 is SEHNR, CDR2 FQNEAQ (reference sequence). The length of the CDR3 is 15 residues. V lost 6 bases and J 8 bases, leaving 17 bases between the germline ends. CDR3 protein: CASRRTVEDHSPLHF. CDR3 in DNA: TGTGCCAGCAGACGGACAGTCGAAGACCATTCACCCCTCCACTTT.

The genes are TRBV6-4 and TRBJ2-5; 8 nucleotides align to TRBD1. J lost 5 bases, V lost 1 base, and 6 bases had no gene match. Germline loops: CDR1 MRHNA, CDR2 SNTAGT. This CDR3 spans 15 amino acids. The CDR3, as DNA: TGTGCCAGCAGTGACTGGACAGGGTCAGGGGAGACCCAGTACTTC. Translating it yields CASSDWTGSGETQYF.

The chain has TRBV6-5 and TRBJ2-3, with 13 bases lining up with TRBD2. V shed 6 bases and J 4 bases; nucleotides not matched to a gene: 4. CDR3 length: 15 amino acids. Looked up from germline, CDR1 is MNHEY and CDR2 is SVGAGI. The CDR3 DNA reads TGTGCCAGCAGCCCAGGGACTAGCGGGGCAGATACGCAGTATTTT. Encoded protein: CASSPGTSGADTQYF.

The chain combines TRBV25-1 with TRBJ2-7; D might be TRBD2 (6 bases). CDR3 length equals 15 residues. Germline V gives CDR1 MGHDK, CDR2 SYGVNS. The ends were cut back, 1 base at V and 1 base at J, with 11 bases in the middle. As DNA, the CDR3 is TGTGCCAGCAGTGAATCGGAGGGGCGATCCTACGAGCAGTACTTC. Amino acid sequence: CASSESEGRSYEQYF.

The chain joins TRBV13 to TRBJ1-1; weak D call: TRBD1 (6 bases). CDR1 and CDR2 from the germline V gene are PRHDT and FYEKMQ (reference sequence). The germline V and J ends were trimmed by 8 bases and 7 bases, with 26 bases remaining between them. The CDR3 contains 16 residues. CDR3 region: CASLGRGVGHLSEAFF. As DNA, the CDR3 is TGTGCCAGCTTAGGGCGAGGGGTGGGACACCTTAGTGAAGCTTTCTTT.

The rearrangement links TRBV19 to TRBJ1-1, with a possible D match to TRBD1 (6 bases). Trimming removed 8 bases at V and 2 bases at J, with 12 bases between. The CDR3 runs to 13 residues. Germline-derived CDR1 and CDR2 are LNHDA and SQIVND (reference sequence). The CDR3 spells CASRRTANTEAFF. In DNA form, the CDR3 reads TGTGCCAGTCGACGGACAGCCAACACTGAAGCTTTCTTT.

V and J are TRBV7-9 and TRBJ2-1; the match to TRBD1 covers 7 bases. The germline V gene encodes CDR1 SEHNR and CDR2 FQNEAQ (reference sequence). The CDR3 covers 15 residues. With V trimmed by 6 bases and J by 0 bases, 5 bases remained unmatched. The CDR3 reads CASSVGQSSYNEQFF. DNA for the CDR3: TGTGCCAGCAGTGTGGGACAGAGCTCCTACAATGAGCAGTTCTTC.

The genes are TRBV29-1 and TRBJ2-1; a possible D gene is TRBD1 (6 bases). V shed 7 bases and J shed 6 bases, with 7 bases lying between them. Per germline, CDR1 SQVTM and CDR2 ANQGSEA. The CDR3 is 10 residues long. CDR3 sequence (DNA): TGCAGCGCGACAGGCAATGAGCAGTTCTTC. Encoded protein: CSATGNEQFF.

This sequence joins TRBV15 and TRBJ2-7, with TRBD2 identical over 7 bases. Germline lookup yields CDR1 LNHNV and CDR2 YYDKDF (reference sequence). CDR3 length equals 15 residues. V gave up 1 base and J gave up 2 bases; unmatched junction bases: 5. CDR3 amino acids: CATSRGGGGTYEQYF. CDR3 sequence (DNA): TGTGCCACCAGCAGAGGAGGCGGGGGAACCTACGAGCAGTACTTC.

This clone was seen a single time. The CDR3 sequence is CASSLSTATNYGYTF. Written as DNA, the CDR3 is TGTGCCAGCAGCTTGTCTACAGCTACTAACTATGGCTACACCTTC. This chain connects TRBV5-5 to TRBJ1-2; D remains unclear. Germline CDR1 reads SGHKS; CDR2 reads YYEKEE (reference sequence). V gave up 1 base and J gave up 0 bases, with 10 bases separating them. The CDR3 totals 15 residues. The complete variable domain, with remaining parts taken from reference TRBV5-5 and TRBJ1-2, reads DAGVTQSPTHLIKTRGQQVTLRCSPISGHKSVSWYQQVLGQGPQFIFQYYEKEERGRGNFPDRFSARQFPNYSSELNVNALLLGDSALYLCASSLSTATNYGYTFGSGTRLTVV.

The rearrangement links TRBV6-6 to TRBJ1-2, with TRBD1 matching over 7 bases. Unmatched junction bases numbered 2, after V lost 8 bases and J lost 2 bases. This CDR3 spans 12 amino acids. Germline V gene lookup returns CDR1 MNHNY and CDR2 SVGAGI (reference sequence). The CDR3, as DNA: TGTGCCAGCCAACAGGGGAACTATGGCTACACCTTC. It codes for CASQQGNYGYTF.

This chain uses TRBV20-1 with TRBJ2-7; TRBD1 is a possible D gene (6 bases). This CDR3 contains 11 residues. Germline values: CDR1 DFQATT, CDR2 SNEGSKA (reference sequence). V was clipped by 3 bases and J by 7 bases, with 10 bases between them. In nucleotides, the CDR3 is TGCAGTGCTAGGTGGGGGCTGGAGCAGTACTTC. Its protein is CSARWGLEQYF.